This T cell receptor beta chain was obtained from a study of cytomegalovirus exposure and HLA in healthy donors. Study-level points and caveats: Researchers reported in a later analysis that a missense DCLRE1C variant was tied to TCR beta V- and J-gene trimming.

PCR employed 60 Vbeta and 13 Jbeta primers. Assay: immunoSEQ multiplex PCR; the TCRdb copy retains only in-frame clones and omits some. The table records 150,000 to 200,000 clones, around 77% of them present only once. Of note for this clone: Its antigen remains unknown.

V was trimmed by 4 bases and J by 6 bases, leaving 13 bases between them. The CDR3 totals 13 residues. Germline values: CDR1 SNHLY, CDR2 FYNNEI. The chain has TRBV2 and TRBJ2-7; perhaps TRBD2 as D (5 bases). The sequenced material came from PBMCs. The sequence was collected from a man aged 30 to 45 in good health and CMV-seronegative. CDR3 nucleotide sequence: TGTGCCAGCAGTGTTACTGAAGAGGGCGAGCAGTACTTC. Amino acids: CASSVTEEGEQYF.